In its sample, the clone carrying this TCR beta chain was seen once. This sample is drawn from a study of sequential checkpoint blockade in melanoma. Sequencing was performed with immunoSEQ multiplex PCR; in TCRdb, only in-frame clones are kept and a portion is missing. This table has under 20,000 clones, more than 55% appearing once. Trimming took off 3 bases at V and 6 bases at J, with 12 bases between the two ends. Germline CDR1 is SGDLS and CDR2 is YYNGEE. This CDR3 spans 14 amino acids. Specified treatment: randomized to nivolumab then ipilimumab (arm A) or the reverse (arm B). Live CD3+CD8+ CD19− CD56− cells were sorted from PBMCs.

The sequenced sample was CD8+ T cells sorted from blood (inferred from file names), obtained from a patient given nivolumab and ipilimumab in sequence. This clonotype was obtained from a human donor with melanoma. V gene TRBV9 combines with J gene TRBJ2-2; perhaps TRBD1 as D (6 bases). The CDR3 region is CASSAEQGAGELFF. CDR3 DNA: TGTGCCAGCAGCGCCGAACAGGGCGCCGGGGAGCTGTTTTTT.